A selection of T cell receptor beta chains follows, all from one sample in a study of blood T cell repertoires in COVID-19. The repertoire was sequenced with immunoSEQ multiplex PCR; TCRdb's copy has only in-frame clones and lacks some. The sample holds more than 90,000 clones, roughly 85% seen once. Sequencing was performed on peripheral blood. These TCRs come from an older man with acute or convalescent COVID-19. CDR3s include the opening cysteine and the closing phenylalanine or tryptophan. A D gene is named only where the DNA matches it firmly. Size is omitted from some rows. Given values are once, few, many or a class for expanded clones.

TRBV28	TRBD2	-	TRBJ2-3	CASSSSYGPAGTSGREVDTQYF	TGTGCCAGCAGTTCGTCATATGGCCCCGCCGGGACTAGCGGGAGAGAGGTAGATACGCAGTATTTT
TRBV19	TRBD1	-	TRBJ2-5	CASTPGWVNRGQETQYF	TGTGCCAGTACCCCCGGCTGGGTGAACAGGGGCCAAGAGACCCAGTACTTC
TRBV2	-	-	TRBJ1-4	CASSGSNEKLFF	TGTGCCAGCAGTGGCAGTAATGAAAAACTGTTTTTT
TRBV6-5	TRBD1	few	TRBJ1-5	CASRPRRGVVQPQHF	TGTGCCAGCAGGCCACGCAGGGGGGTGGTCCAGCCCCAGCATTTT
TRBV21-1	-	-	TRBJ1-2	CASSSYIPRAANYGYTF	TGTGCCAGCAGCTCATACATACCCAGGGCGGCCAACTATGGCTACACCTTC
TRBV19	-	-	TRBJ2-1	CASTTSWANEQFF	TGTGCCAGTACCACCAGCTGGGCCAATGAGCAGTTCTTC
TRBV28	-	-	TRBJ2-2	CATSTGELFF	TGTGCCACCTCGACCGGGGAGCTGTTTTTT
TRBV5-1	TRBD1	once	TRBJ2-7	CASSLGTANSYEQYF	TGCGCCAGCAGCTTAGGGACAGCCAACTCCTACGAGCAGTACTTC
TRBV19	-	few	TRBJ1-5	CASSIFQGHDQPQHF	TGTGCCAGTAGTATCTTTCAGGGGCATGATCAGCCCCAGCATTTT
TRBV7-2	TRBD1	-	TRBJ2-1	CASSLGQGPYNEQFF	TGTGCCAGCAGCTTGGGACAGGGTCCCTACAATGAGCAGTTCTTC